The 19 T cell receptor beta chains reported below all come from one sample, sequenced in a study of blood T cell repertoires in COVID-19. Profiling relied on immunoSEQ multiplex PCR, and the TCRdb table lists in-frame clones only, not all of them. The data contain under 400,000 clones, around 89% of them seen just once; the ten biggest clones take up around 7%. The sequencing input was peripheral blood. These receptors were obtained from a man younger than 30 with active or convalescent COVID-19.

This clone appeared once. The rearrangement joins TRBV18 to TRBJ2-3; D perhaps matches TRBD2 (5 bases). V was pared by 1 base and J by 0 bases, with 8 bases between. CDR3 length: 15 amino acids. Germline assignment: CDR1 KGHSH and CDR2 LQKENI. For the CDR3, the DNA is TGTGCCAGCTCACCACAAAGCGGAAGCACAGATACGCAGTATTTT. This translates into CASSPQSGSTDTQYF.

V usage is TRBV25-1 and J usage is TRBJ2-5, with 8 bases aligning to TRBD1. CDR1 MGHDK and CDR2 SYGVNS come from the germline V gene. The CDR3 runs 15 residues. The junction had 10 bases not matched to a gene; V was cut back by 6 bases and J by 4 bases. This CDR3 is CASSYAGTGGETQYF. The CDR3 DNA reads TGTGCCAGCAGCTACGCCGGGACAGGAGGAGAGACCCAGTACTTC.

In this sample, this clone turned up a few times. V gene TRBV28 combines with J gene TRBJ2-7; 11 nucleotides line up with TRBD2. J lost 1 base, V lost 5 bases, and 7 bases had no gene match. Germline assignment: CDR1 MDHEN and CDR2 SYDVKM. This CDR3 is 16 amino acids long. The CDR3 loop is CASSRGLADNSYEQYF. Written as DNA, the CDR3 is TGTGCCAGCAGTAGGGGACTAGCGGACAATTCCTACGAGCAGTACTTC.

Turning to this clone: One end of the junction fails to match germline, which may point to a read error. V gene TRBV14 combines with J gene TRBJ2-6; D is possibly TRBD1 (5 bases). This CDR3 is 16 amino acids long. Germline CDR1 reads SGHDN; CDR2 reads FVKESK. The CDR3 protein is CASSQYLRSGANVLTF. DNA for the CDR3: TGTGCCAGCAGCCAATACCTTCGCTCTGGGGCCAACGTGCTGACTTTC. Combining the CDR3 with reference TRBV14 and TRBJ2-6 gives the whole variable domain EAGVTQFPSHSVIEKGQTVTLRCDPISGHDNLYWYRRVMGKEIKFLLHFVKESKQDESGMPNNRFLAERTGGTYSTLKVQPAELEDSGVYFCASSQYLRSGANVLTFGAGSRLTVL.

This chain joins TRBV7-2 and TRBJ2-1, with 7 positions matching TRBD2. The germline CDR1 and CDR2 sequences are SGHTA and FQGNSA. With 4 bases clipped from V and 0 bases from J, the junction kept 9 bases outside the gene matches. This CDR3 contains 17 residues. The CDR3 DNA sequence: TGTGCCAGCAGCTCCCTAGGGGCGGGAGTCTCCTACAATGAGCAGTTCTTC. It encodes CASSSLGAGVSYNEQFF.

V is TRBV21-1 and J is TRBJ1-6; the table calls TRBD1, which could not be checked here. TRBV21-1 is noted as a pseudogene. There are 20 residues in the CDR3. The CDR3 protein is CASSKIHREPPYPYNSPLHF. DNA of the CDR3: TGTGCCAGCAGCAAAATTCACAGGGAGCCCCCATATCCCTATAATTCACCCCTCCACTTT.

The rearrangement joins TRBV19 to TRBJ1-2; possible D gene TRBD1, 6 bases. This CDR3 is built from 16 residues. The germline V gene encodes CDR1 LNHDA and CDR2 SQIVND (reference sequence). The V and J ends lost 7 bases and 0 bases respectively, with 18 bases between them. The CDR3 here is CASMGRGGDPNYGYTF. The CDR3 DNA reads as TGTGCCAGTATGGGGCGAGGGGGAGATCCTAACTATGGCTACACCTTC.

This chain connects TRBV28 to TRBJ2-5; 9 nucleotides match TRBD1. V was pared by 6 bases and J by 4 bases, with 9 bases of the junction left unmatched. CDR1 is MDHEN, CDR2 SYDVKM, per germline. This CDR3 is built from 15 residues. CDR3 protein: CASSLTGGMIETQYF. DNA of the CDR3: TGTGCCAGCAGCCTGACAGGGGGGATGATAGAGACCCAGTACTTC. Complete variable domain (other parts from reference TRBV28 and TRBJ2-5): DVKVTQSSRYLVKRTGEKVFLECVQDMDHENMFWYRQDPGLGLRLIYFSYDVKMKEKGDIPEGYSVSREKKERFSLILESASTNQTSMYLCASSLTGGMIETQYFGPGTRLLVL.

V gene TRBV7-2 combines with J gene TRBJ1-5; the D gene is possibly TRBD1 (5 bases). Per the germline V gene, CDR1 is SGHTA and CDR2 is FQGNSA. Trimming took 5 bases from V and 3 from J, leaving 17 bases between them. This CDR3 contains 16 residues. CDR3: CASSPRQGWDNQPQHF. CDR3 nucleotides: TGTGCCAGCAGCCCCCGGCAGGGTTGGGACAATCAGCCCCAGCATTTT.

This chain joins TRBV15 and TRBJ2-1, with 7 bases identical to TRBD1. The ends lost 5 bases at V and 5 bases at J; junction bases unmatched: 12. The CDR3 is 16 amino acids. CDR1 and CDR2 from the germline V gene are LNHNV and YYDKDF (reference sequence). The CDR3 region has the DNA TGTGCCACCAGCGGCTCCCGGGACAGAATCAACAATGAGCAGTTCTTC. Translation: CATSGSRDRINNEQFF.

V gene TRBV9 combines with J gene TRBJ1-3; 10 positions match TRBD1. The CDR3 extends over 16 amino acids. V dropped 0 bases and J dropped 2; count of bases not matched to a gene: 2. The V gene's germline CDR1 is SGDLS and CDR2 YYNGEE. The CDR3 spells CASSVEGTGAGNTIYF. In DNA, the CDR3 is TGTGCCAGCAGCGTAGAAGGGACAGGGGCTGGAAACACCATATATTTT. Using reference TRBV9 and TRBJ1-3 for the parts outside the CDR3, the full variable domain is DSGVTQTPKHLITATGQRVTLRCSPRSGDLSVYWYQQSLDQGLQFLIQYYNGEERAKGNILERFSAQQFPDLHSELNLSSLELGDSALYFCASSVEGTGAGNTIYFGEGSWLTVV.

This clone has more than one count but fewer than ten. The chain carries TRBV2 and TRBJ1-6, with TRBD1 identical over 7 bases. Per germline, CDR1 SNHLY and CDR2 FYNNEI. The CDR3 contains 14 residues. The trim removed 6 bases at V and 10 bases at J, leaving 9 bases unmatched. The CDR3 reads CASSRTGERSPLHF. The CDR3, as DNA: TGTGCCAGCAGCCGAACAGGGGAACGATCACCCCTCCACTTT.

The V call is TRBV7-8, the J call TRBJ1-4, with D hard to call. The length of the CDR3 is 12 residues. The germline V gene has CDR1 SGHVS and CDR2 FQNEAQ. V was pared by 2 bases and J by 11 bases, with 9 bases between. For the CDR3, the DNA is TGTGCCAGCAGCTTAAGGTCCGGGAAACTGTTTTTT. Translated, it gives CASSLRSGKLFF.

This chain connects TRBV12-3 or TRBV12-4 to TRBJ2-3; 7 positions agree with TRBD2. J was trimmed by 6 bases and V by 3 bases; bases with no gene match: 0. The CDR3 runs to 12 residues. The CDR3 region is CASSFGGDTQYF. The CDR3 DNA reads TGTGCCAGCAGTTTCGGGGGGGATACGCAGTATTTT.

This chain uses TRBV5-4 with TRBJ2-7; TRBD2 matches at 10 bases. Trimming cost V 2 bases and J 2 bases; bases outside gene matches: 1. The CDR3 runs to 14 residues. The V gene's germline CDR1 is SGHNT and CDR2 YYREEE (reference sequence). The CDR3, as DNA: TGTGCCAGCAGCTTTCTAGCGGGAGCCTACGAGCAGTACTTC. Amino acids: CASSFLAGAYEQYF.

The rearrangement links TRBV2 to TRBJ1-5; tentative D call: TRBD1 (5 bases). The germline V gene has CDR1 SNHLY and CDR2 FYNNEI. The V end was cut by 5 bases, the J end by 1 base, with 9 bases between. The CDR3 extends over 14 amino acids. CDR3 in amino acids: CASSSDKSNQPQHF. In DNA, the CDR3 is TGTGCCAGCAGTTCGGACAAAAGCAATCAGCCCCAGCATTTT.

The chain employs TRBV6-6 and TRBJ2-3; 7 nucleotides agree with TRBD2. CDR3 length: 15 amino acids. Germline V gives CDR1 MNHNY, CDR2 SVGAGI (reference sequence). V was pared by 2 bases and J by 4 bases, with 6 bases of the junction left unmatched. CDR3 loop: CASSYGRGRADTQYF. The CDR3 coding sequence is TGTGCCAGCAGTTACGGTCGCGGGAGAGCAGATACGCAGTATTTT.

The chain uses TRBV27 and TRBJ2-1, with 10 bases matching TRBD2. Trimming took 6 bases from V and 10 from J; bases not matched to a gene: 9. Germline V gene sequence: CDR1 MNHEY, CDR2 SMNVEV (reference sequence). CDR3 length: 14 amino acids. The CDR3: CASRTSGKLGEQFF. CDR3 nucleotide sequence: TGTGCCAGCAGAACTAGCGGGAAGTTGGGGGAGCAGTTCTTC.

The J gene is TRBJ2-5, the V gene TRBV29-1; TRBD2 might be the D (5 bases). The CDR3 has 12 residues. Germline assignment: CDR1 SQVTM and CDR2 ANQGSEA. The germline V and J ends were trimmed by 4 bases and 4 bases, with 10 bases remaining between them. Here the CDR3 reads CSVVRSGETQYF. The CDR3 nucleotides read TGCAGCGTTGTGAGGAGCGGAGAGACCCAGTACTTC. Drawing the rest from reference TRBV29-1 and TRBJ2-5, the complete variable domain is SAVISQKPSRDICQRGTSLTIQCQVDSQVTMMFWYRQQPGQSLTLIATANQGSEATYESGFVIDKFPISRPNLTFSTLTVSNMSPEDSSIYLCSVVRSGETQYFGPGTRLLVL.